This T cell receptor (beta chain) emerged from a study of T cell clones after liver transplantation (dated by TCRdb to about 2019). About the investigation overall: Samples were obtained from ITN030ST, a randomized trial in which withdrawal of immunosuppression was attempted within 2 years of liver transplantation. As an antigen-independent comparator for donor-reactive sequences, third party-reactive TCRbeta sequences were also identified from pre-transplant MLRs. Of the 8 liver transplant recipients making up the studied cohort, 3 were classified as tolerant and 5 as non-tolerant. To count as tolerant, a recipient had to stay completely off immunosuppression for at least one year without liver enzymes climbing beyond twice the upper limit of normal. Donor-reactive T cell clones were identified by TCRbeta sequencing following a pre-transplant mixed lymphocyte reaction and were subsequently tracked in post-transplant blood. Until randomization at 12-24 months post-transplant, subjects were given standard immunosuppression, with no induction therapy. Blood samples were collected pre-transplant, pre-randomization before withdrawal, and post-randomization after either complete withdrawal or failed withdrawal. Three of the eight recipients were HCV-positive; the others were transplanted for non-autoimmune, non-viral indications. The research as a whole found: When repertoire turnover was accounted for, significantly reduced detection of donor-reactive sequences was found in 7 of 8 subjects for CD4 and in 8 of 8 subjects for CD8. Since no allograft tissue specimens were available, donor-reactive T cells may have migrated into the graft instead of being deleted. In a couple of subjects, low numbers of available donor cells limited the measurable donor-reactive repertoire. The decline in donor-reactive sequences exceeded the decline in third party-reactive sequences, suggesting partial antigen-specific deletion that was unrelated to withdrawal success. In most of the 8 subjects, regardless of tolerance or HCV status, circulating donor-reactive CD4 TCRbeta sequences dropped significantly post-transplant. The conclusions were preliminary, being limited by small, heterogeneous patient numbers and by non-standardized post-transplant time points.

Frozen genomic DNA underwent high-throughput TCRbeta CDR3 sequencing by immunoSEQ, including PCR amplification, mapping, bias correction and internal controls. Processing in the source paper ran as follows. Only productive rearrangements were retained, with each unique TCRbeta sequence defined by its CDR3 nucleotide sequence together with its V and J gene. Donor-reactive sequences required at least 5-fold expansion in CFSE-low cells versus unstimulated pre-transplant cells and at least 0.01% frequency. Minimum frequency thresholds were set for each subject on the basis of the unstimulated sample with the lowest template count, so that a detection power of at least 90% was ensured. Repertoire turnover was measured by Jensen-Shannon divergence between the top 1000 TCRbeta sequences post- and pre-transplant. Two-sided Fisher's exact tests were used to test for changes in the detection of donor-reactive sequences. This immuneACCESS table, as held by TCRdb, lists in-frame sequences with V and J called but not all clones. Of the missing ones, under half trace to an unresolved V gene in checked studies; the others have no known cause. V and J calls and clone size are given by that table; D and trimming were obtained from the DNA. Here the sample has tens of thousands of clones; roughly 70% occur a single time. Clones ranked in the top ten supply around 9.6% of the sample.

The CDR3 goes from the cysteine to the phenylalanine over 17 residues. Only the CDR3 part of the read is kept: 51 bases, read in frame from the first base. Note on this clone: No antigen is known for it. No base-level quality is on record; no much larger clone is a single base apart.

Unstimulated PBMCs, after thawing, were stained for CD3, CD4 and CD8 and then FACS-sorted into CD3+CD4+ and CD3+CD8+ populations. Each of the 8 studied subjects was randomized to immunosuppression withdrawal. Genomic DNA was isolated with the Qiagen DNeasy Blood and Tissue Kit. Recombination connected TRBV12-2 to TRBJ2-2; no DNA check was done on the table's D call, TRBD1. TRBV12-2 is a pseudogene segment. The sequence was collected from a human patient who received a liver transplant. A transplant means some T cells may be of graft donor rather than patient origin. Sequencing was performed on CD4+ T cells from blood, taken at the 22-month timepoint. CDR3 reads: CASRSHRQGPDTGELFF. The bases are TGTGCAAGTCGCTCCCATCGCCAGGGGCCCGACACCGGGGAGCTGTTTTTT.